This T cell receptor beta chain is from a study of blood T cells in healthy people across ages. Study-level findings and limits: Age showed a roughly linear inverse relationship with TCR beta diversity per million T cells.

Remarks on this clonotype: What it binds is unknown. Since no conserved phenylalanine or tryptophan closes the CDR3, a read error is the likely cause. No DNA is shown, since the ends of the CDR3 on it are uncertain; the CDR3 is the one TCRdb lists.

Extraction yielded at least 5 micrograms of total RNA per sample. Germline CDR1 reads SGHTA; CDR2 reads FQGNSA. The CDR3 comprises 17 residues, both ends counted. Then a second PCR, running roughly 6 to 11 cycles, was carried out with a sample-barcoded 5' primer and a J-beta primer mix. TCRdb re-analysed the 5' RACE reads in MiXCR, keeping a single row per CDR3 protein. The sample has 650,000 to 700,000 distinct CDR3 sequences; 32% are singletons. This TCR was sampled from a woman of 80 years or more in good health. The sample consisted of blood. This chain links TRBV7-2 with TRBJ2-5; the D call in the table, TRBD1, was not verified against the DNA. CDR3 protein: CASSGRRDRDHGYTFGS.